The T cell receptor (beta chain) described here comes from a study of cytomegalovirus exposure and HLA in healthy donors (dated by TCRdb to about 2017). With regard to the full study: In an earlier analysis of 587 of the donors, about 270 Gb of sequence data and 90 million to 120 million unique TCR beta sequences from 150 million to 200 million T cells were reported. An early release that covered 640 HLA-typed donors contained approximately 300 gigabases of sequencing data and 75 million to 100 million unique TCR sequences. Of the 300 to 450 genotyped donors, approximately 80% were placed in the genetic ancestry cluster associated with self-reported Caucasian donors. The study aimed to test whether signatures of past pathogen exposure could be identified by cataloging public T cell receptors. The study used immunosequencing to profile the T cell repertoires of some 600 subjects and linked those repertoires to cytomegalovirus serostatus. Along with the approximately 620-subject first cohort, a separate validation cohort of approximately 110 different subjects was used. To predict cytomegalovirus infection status, the study combined high-throughput TCR immunosequencing, statistical association of individual TCRs with disease status, and machine learning. A later analysis re-examined previously published TCR beta repertoires from about 670 donors and added high-resolution HLA genotyping to investigate patterns of TCR occurrence. The later analysis used no new phenotypic data to find candidate immune exposures, relying instead on TCR beta sequences and their occurrence across donors. An earlier analysis of approximately 630 of the donors applied high-throughput TCR beta sequencing to assess whether each TCR beta V gene segment acted as functional or pseudogenic. Donor age, sex, ethnicity and CMV serostatus were collected together with the repertoire data. A later genetic analysis used genome-wide SNP genotypes for about three fifths of the 666 donors, treating that subset as a discovery cohort. All discovery cohort repertoires had been generated using a single sequencing platform. Class I and class II HLA loci were covered by the typing at four-digit resolution. Typing coverage differed by locus: A, B, C, DRB1 and DQB1 were typed in roughly 629-630 donors, DQA1 in 522, DPA1 in 600 to 610, and DPB1 in just under 490. Several DR-DQ haplotypes were treated as single units for association and clustering because of strong linkage in the cohort. Among several hundred genotyped donors of the cohort, an average of approximately 200,000 unique TCR beta nucleotide sequences was sequenced per donor, of which roughly 17% were non-productive.

Comment on this clone: The specificity of this receptor is unknown. No much larger clone exists at a distance of one base, and base qualities are not known.

The cohort consisted of 666 healthy bone marrow donors. All cohort members were sampled while nominally healthy, although unrecorded immune exposures were likely present. The donor was CMV seronegative and belonged to the group of 352 seronegative cohort members. Every donor gave a peripheral blood sample, and the peripheral blood mononuclear cells from that sample were used for TCR beta sequencing. The Qiagen DNeasy Blood Extraction Kit was used to extract genomic DNA from the blood cell samples. Paper-wide results and their limitations: Because counts were too low, around 18 rarely observed V segments, including chromosome 9 orphons, were left out of the earlier analysis of 587 of the donors. A total of 150 to 200 TCR beta chains were listed by the study as associated with cytomegalovirus. A later analysis reported that several top co-occurrence clusters appeared linked to parvovirus B19, influenza, CMV and Epstein-Barr virus. While some public TCRs were present in many individuals, most TCR sequences turned up only very rarely across donors. Roughly uniform sequencing depth across donors was assumed in presence/absence analyses, although this assumption may not hold. Because HLA typing was missing for some donors at each locus, association tests included only the typed subset. A further reported finding was that TCR beta sequences accurately predicted the HLA-A and HLA-B alleles for most subjects in the first cohort. In vitro tests confirmed that a few of the cytomegalovirus-associated TCR beta chains recognize cytomegalovirus antigens. According to a later analysis, TCR association rates differed among HLA loci, with DRB1 alleles showing the most associated TCRs and HLA-C alleles showing the fewest. According to a later analysis, most CMV-associated TCR beta chains appeared to be HLA-restricted, and the HLA associations seemed to be driven largely by CMV exposure. A later genetic analysis associated a missense DCLRE1C variant with V-gene and J-gene trimming of TCR beta chains, and an independent cohort replicated the association. The sequencing pipeline was judged likely to have produced a cluster of highly shared sequence variants as a technical artifact. For the cohort, immune exposure information was limited to CMV serostatus. A later analysis associated 17,000 or so TCR beta sequences with specific HLA alleles at a false discovery rate of 0.05. An earlier analysis of several hundred of the donors showed that most TCR beta V segments appeared in productive rearrangements either about 90% or about 30% of the time, which broadly matched IMGT annotations. Linkage disequilibrium might explain the correlated functional status among segregating V segments, but an unknown experimental factor could not be ruled out. According to a later genetic analysis, donors in an Asian-associated ancestry cluster had fewer N-insertions in productive TCRs than the roughly 670-donor mean. The authors suggested that the approach could potentially be generalized to other disease states and immunological phenotypes. Assigning TCR associations to individual alleles was difficult when HLA alleles, especially DR and DQ, strongly co-occurred. Compared with equally common non-associated chains, HLA-associated TCR beta chains in a later analysis were more clonally expanded and had lower generation probabilities. The classifier was reported to diagnose cytomegalovirus status with high specificity and sensitivity in both the original cohort and the validation cohort. Only TCR beta chains were sequenced in this cohort, and the absence of alpha or paired-chain data limited detectable features.

The method behind the library was the immunoSEQ multiplex PCR assay. For the multiplex PCR, a mixture combining 60 forward primers for TCR Vbeta segments and 13 reverse primers for TCR Jbeta segments was used. Amplification of the CDR3 region of rearranged TCR beta genes was performed with a multiplex PCR assay on genomic DNA. The amplified TCR beta libraries were sequenced on the Illumina HiSeq System as 87-base-pair reads. The authors' analysis ran thus. A later analysis counted about 80 million unique TCR beta chains across the 600 to 850 repertoires, and some 11 million of these chains were shared by at least two donors. Raw reads were error-corrected and collapsed into unique sequences with a nearest-neighbor algorithm that merged closely related sequences to remove PCR and sequencing errors. V, D and J gene segments were assigned by aligning CDR3 sequences to IMGT reference sequences. Each retained sequence needed at least a six-nucleotide match to both a V gene segment and a J gene segment. Rearrangements were called productive when the CDR3 lacked stop codons and stayed in frame with V and J; all others were non-productive. Following IMGT convention, CDR3 was defined as the stretch from the second conserved V-encoded cysteine to the conserved J-encoded phenylalanine. The earlier analysis of roughly 590 of the donors excluded sequences that lacked an unambiguous match to a single V gene segment. In an earlier analysis of approximately 590 of the donors, a V segment was called functional when productive rearrangements were above 56.7%, and segregating when the standard deviation between donors exceeded 5%. To diagnose cytomegalovirus status from the catalog of TCR beta chain sequences, a statistical classification framework was built. In a later analysis, V and J genes were assigned by comparing TCR nucleotide sequences against IMGT/GENE-DB human TR gene sequences. The TCRdist pipeline was used in a later analysis to assign CDR3 sequences and most-parsimonious VDJ recombination scenarios. In a later analysis, each TCR beta chain was defined by its CDR3 amino acid sequence together with its V-gene family, and reads lacking a unique V-gene family were excluded. A later analysis removed 550 to 700 highly shared, low-generation-probability nucleotide sequences to deal with suspected cross-contamination and a sequencing artifact. In a later analysis, a clonal expansion index for each public chain was calculated from normalized within-repertoire ranks of inferred template counts. In a later analysis, generation probabilities were computed with a VDJ recombination model fitted to out-of-frame rearrangements, and the resulting probabilities were checked against IGoR. In a later analysis, hypergeometric tests were used to score TCR-TCR, TCR-HLA and TCR-CMV co-occurrence, with a repertoire-size bias correction applied to TCR pairs. A later analysis estimated false discovery rates by permuting HLA or CMV assignments 20 times. In a later analysis, co-occurring TCRs were grouped using DBSCAN, and TCRdist sequence similarity was added for clustering within HLA-allele-positive subsets. Co-occurrence clustering excluded repertoires with fewer than 30,000 or more than 120,000 public chains, plus five with anomalous nucleotide sharing. TCRdb carries this immuneACCESS record with in-frame sequences only. Its versions omit some clonotypes, under half of them owing to an unresolved V gene in the studies checked, with the rest unexplained. Clone size and the V and J calls come from that table; the DNA yielded D and trimming. This sample is represented by about 220,000 clones; roughly 70% of them were singletons. In total, the top ten clones hold approximately 1.7% of the sample.

This TCR derives from a woman aged 25 to 45 in good health and CMV-seronegative. The sequenced sample was PBMCs.

The sequenced DNA: TGTGCCAGCAGCGCATACCCGGGACAAGGCAATCAGCCCCAGCATTTT. Translated, it gives CASSAYPGQGNQPQHF. Recombination joined TRBV5-4 with TRBJ1-5; 6 matching bases give a weak D call of TRBD1. The germline ends are 16 bases apart after V is trimmed by 4 bases and J by 2 bases. The CDR3, cysteine through phenylalanine, is 16 amino acids long. This entry keeps only the CDR3 DNA: 48 bases, framed from base 1. CDR1 and CDR2 are read off the germline V gene (reference sequence) as SGHNT and YYREEE.